Below, 30 T cell receptor beta chains from the same sample are listed, as sequenced in a study of T cell repertoires in cytomegalovirus infection. TCRdb reprocessed the reads via MiXCR and lists one record per CDR3 protein. Here the sample spans about 150,000 distinct CDR3 sequences, 32% being singletons. No antigen has been assigned to these receptors. Sequenced material: CD8+ T cells from cultured PBMCs, taken from culture after CMV antigen stimulation. These receptors came from a human donor in good health (CMV status not recorded). Some clones in this sample may be carry-over from other donors' samples.

This rearrangement joins TRBV7-6 to TRBJ2-2, with 7 positions matching TRBD1. J gave up 3 bases and V 5 bases, and 3 bases lay outside the gene matches. Germline V CDR1 and CDR2: SGHVS, FNYEAQ. CDR3 size: 14 residues. The CDR3 sequence: CASSPGQYTGELFF. DNA for the CDR3: TGTGCCAGCAGCCCGGGACAGTACACCGGGGAGCTGTTTTTT.

This clonotype was detected only a few times. The chain employs TRBV7-9 and TRBJ2-1, with 7 bases identical to TRBD2. The CDR3 runs to 15 residues. Germline V gene lookup returns CDR1 SEHNR and CDR2 FQNEAQ (reference sequence). V shed 1 base and J 5 bases; nucleotides not matched to a gene: 5. This CDR3 is CASSLVVGLDNEQFF. In DNA, the CDR3 is TGTGCCAGCAGCTTAGTCGTAGGACTAGACAATGAGCAGTTCTTC.

The chain links TRBV12-3 or TRBV12-4 to TRBJ2-1; the D gene is possibly TRBD1 (5 bases). The CDR3 consists of 14 residues. Deletions cut 3 bases from V and 7 bases from J, with 13 bases between. The CDR3 DNA sequence: TGTGCCAGCAGTTTCGTCAGGGTAAGGAATGAGCAGTTCTTC. Residues: CASSFVRVRNEQFF.

This clonotype has more than one count but fewer than ten. The junction differs from germline at one of its ends, possibly a read error. The J gene is TRBJ2-1, the V gene TRBV9; TRBD2 might be the D (5 bases). The CDR3 runs to 15 residues. The germline gives CDR1 SGDLS, CDR2 YYNGEE. CDR3 protein: CASSVDHGTYNEQFF. The CDR3 DNA reads TGTGCCAGTAGCGTAGACCACGGAACATACAATGAGCAGTTCTTC.

V usage is TRBV7-9 and J usage is TRBJ2-3; D gene unclear. The CDR3 totals 15 residues. Germline assignment: CDR1 SEHNR and CDR2 FQNEAQ (reference sequence). With 1 base removed from V and 2 bases from J, the gap between germline ends came to 10 bases. CDR3 amino acids: CASSLGSLNTDTQYF. The CDR3 DNA reads as TGTGCCAGCAGCTTAGGCAGCCTCAACACAGATACGCAGTATTTT.

This clonotype was counted many times. This rearrangement joins TRBV4-1 to TRBJ1-1; D is possibly TRBD1 (5 bases). V dropped 0 bases and J dropped 0 bases, with 11 bases sitting between them. Germline V lookup: CDR1 MGHRA, CDR2 YSYEKL. CDR3 length equals 16 residues. CDR3 in amino acids: CASSQDTDSLNTEAFF. The CDR3 DNA sequence: TGCGCCAGCAGCCAAGATACCGACAGTTTGAACACTGAAGCTTTCTTT.

The chain is built from TRBV20-1 and TRBJ2-3; no clear D. The CDR3 loop spans 15 amino acids. V lost 6 bases and J 2 bases, leaving 18 bases between the germline ends. Looked up from germline, CDR1 is DFQATT and CDR2 is SNEGSKA (reference sequence). Written as DNA, the CDR3 is TGCAGTGCCATAGAGAGTCCCGCCCCCACAGATACGCAGTATTTT. It encodes CSAIESPAPTDTQYF.

This sequence joins TRBV19 and TRBJ2-1; D is perhaps TRBD2 (5 bases). V was trimmed by 2 bases and J by 2 bases, leaving 10 bases between them. The length of the CDR3 is 15 residues. Germline CDR1 LNHDA, CDR2 SQIVND (reference sequence). The CDR3 here is CASSISGTPYNEQFF. The CDR3 coding sequence is TGTGCCAGTAGTATATCGGGAACTCCCTACAATGAGCAGTTCTTC. Complete variable domain (other parts from reference TRBV19 and TRBJ2-1): DGGITQSPKYLFRKEGQNVTLSCEQNLNHDAMYWYRQDPGQGLRLIYYSQIVNDFQKGDIAEGYSVSREKKESFPLTVTSAQKNPTAFYLCASSISGTPYNEQFFGPGTRLTVL.

The CDR3 region has the DNA TGTGCCAGTAGTTTAGGGGACAGGGCAGGGAGCAATGAGCAGTTCTTC. Its protein product is CASSLGDRAGSNEQFF. This chain connects TRBV19 to TRBJ2-1; 9 bases map to TRBD1. Trimming took 5 bases from V and 6 from J; bases not matched to a gene: 11. This CDR3 is 16 amino acids long. Germline V gene data show CDR1 as LNHDA and CDR2 as SQIVND (reference sequence).

The V call is TRBV11-2, the J call TRBJ2-3; D gene ambiguous. The length of the CDR3 is 15 residues. The germline V and J ends were trimmed by 7 bases and 4 bases, with 18 bases remaining between them. In germline, CDR1 is SGHAT, CDR2 FQNNGV. Written as DNA, the CDR3 is TGTGCCAGCACCTCAGGCTGGACCACGGCAGATACGCAGTATTTT. Amino acids: CASTSGWTTADTQYF.

This clonotype was picked up many times. The J gene is TRBJ2-2, the V gene TRBV7-8, with 9 bases matching TRBD2. This CDR3 is built from 16 residues. Germline V gene sequence: CDR1 SGHVS, CDR2 FQNEAQ. Losses at the gene ends were 2 bases for V and 7 bases for J; bases not matched to a gene: 8. CDR3 loop: CASSLFSGGVGGELFF. CDR3 nucleotide sequence: TGTGCCAGCAGCTTATTTAGCGGGGGAGTTGGCGGGGAGCTGTTTTTT.

This clonotype turned up a few times. The V call is TRBV6-5, the J call TRBJ2-1; D gene ambiguous. This CDR3 has 13 residues. Trimming stripped 6 bases from V and 5 bases from J, with 11 bases between. Germline-derived CDR1 and CDR2 are MNHEY and SVGAGI. The DNA for the CDR3 is TGTGCCAGCAGCCTGGGCCCCAACAATGAGCAGTTCTTC. It codes for CASSLGPNNEQFF.

The chain recombines TRBV2 with TRBJ2-7, with a weak D call TRBD1 (6 bases). The CDR3 totals 15 residues. Per germline, CDR1 SNHLY and CDR2 FYNNEI. V dropped 3 bases and J dropped 2 bases, with 14 bases sitting between them. DNA of the CDR3: TGTGCCAGCAGTGACTACGGACAGTTAACCTACGAGCAGTACTTC. Protein: CASSDYGQLTYEQYF. The variable domain in full, with the rest retrieved from reference TRBV2 and TRBJ2-7, is EPEVTQTPSHQVTQMGQEVILRCVPISNHLYFYWYRQILGQKVEFLVSFYNNEISEKSEIFDDQFSVERPDGSNFTLKIRSTKLEDSAMYFCASSDYGQLTYEQYFGPGTRLTVT.

This clonotype was observed many times. The chain carries TRBV27 and TRBJ2-5; 9 nucleotides agree with TRBD2. CDR1 is MNHEY and CDR2 is SMNVEV in the germline V gene (reference sequence). This CDR3 spans 16 amino acids. J was trimmed by 5 bases and V by 5 bases; bases with no gene match: 12. The CDR3 here is CASSPNAAGGLETQYF. The CDR3 DNA follows: TGTGCCAGCAGTCCCAACGCGGCGGGGGGGCTGGAGACCCAGTACTTC.

The CDR3 DNA follows: TGTGCCAGCAGCTCCCTGTGGAATGAGCAGTTCTTC. Translating it yields CASSSLWNEQFF. The chain is built from TRBV5-6 and TRBJ2-1, with unresolved D. V gave up 3 bases and J gave up 7 bases, with 8 bases separating them. This CDR3 contains 12 residues. The germline CDR1 and CDR2 sequences are SGHDT and YYEEEE.

This clonotype was counted a few times. The chain joins TRBV7-2 to TRBJ2-1, with 8 bases that match TRBD2. Germline-derived CDR1 and CDR2 are SGHTA and FQGNSA. V was pared by 5 bases and J by 1 base, with 13 bases of the junction left unmatched. The CDR3 spans 18 residues. CDR3 DNA: TGTGCCAGCAGCCCAAGCCCCCCCAGCGGGGGATCCTACAATGAGCAGTTCTTC. Protein: CASSPSPPSGGSYNEQFF.

This clonotype was counted only a few times. The rearrangement joins TRBV19 to TRBJ2-2, with D hard to call. The CDR3 consists of 14 residues. Per the germline V gene, CDR1 is LNHDA and CDR2 is SQIVND (reference sequence). V shed 2 bases and J shed 5 bases, with 9 bases lying between them. The CDR3 coding sequence is TGTGCCAGTAGTATAAACAGTTATACCGGGGAGCTGTTTTTT. This codes for CASSINSYTGELFF.

This chain links TRBV6-1 with TRBJ1-4, with D tentatively TRBD1 (6 bases). Trimming took 1 base from V and 4 from J, leaving 13 bases between them. Germline-derived CDR1 and CDR2 are MNHNS and SASEGT. The CDR3 totals 16 residues. This chain's CDR3 is CASSEEGEGVNEKLFF. The CDR3, as DNA: TGTGCCAGCAGTGAAGAAGGGGAGGGGGTTAATGAAAAACTGTTTTTT.

The rearrangement uses TRBV19 and TRBJ2-7, with D possibly TRBD2 on 6 matching bases. This CDR3 spans 14 amino acids. Deletions cut 3 bases from V and 3 bases from J, with 12 bases between. Germline loops: CDR1 LNHDA, CDR2 SQIVND (reference sequence). CDR3 DNA: TGTGCCAGTAGTATCCTCGGCGGGGACTACGAGCAGTACTTC. It encodes CASSILGGDYEQYF.

As regards this clonotype: Germline and junction disagree at one end, which may indicate a read error. This chain uses TRBV19 with TRBJ1-2; 8 bases align to TRBD1. This CDR3 region has 14 residues. Germline V CDR1 and CDR2: LNHDA, SQIVND (reference sequence). The CDR3 bases are TGTGCCAGTAGACGCGGACAGGGAGACTATGCCTACACCTTC. Encoded protein: CASRRGQGDYAYTF.

J is TRBJ2-7 and V is TRBV3-1, with D possibly being TRBD1 or TRBD2 (5 bases each). With 3 bases removed from V and 1 base from J, the gap between germline ends came to 10 bases. Germline V gene data show CDR1 as LGHDT and CDR2 as YNNKEL (reference sequence). The CDR3 loop spans 14 amino acids. As DNA, the CDR3 is TGTGCCAGCAGCCAGGGGACCAGTTCCTACGAGCAGTACTTC. It codes for CASSQGTSSYEQYF.

The chain couples TRBV27 to TRBJ1-3; a possible D gene is TRBD1 (5 bases). There are 16 residues in the CDR3. Trimming took 2 bases from V and 0 from J, leaving 11 bases between them. Germline V CDR1 and CDR2: MNHEY, SMNVEV (reference sequence). This CDR3 is CASSLVPGISGNTIYF. The CDR3, as DNA: TGTGCCAGCAGTTTAGTTCCAGGGATCTCTGGAAACACCATATATTTT.

The chain has TRBV28 and TRBJ2-3; D gene uncertain. Germline CDR1 reads MDHEN; CDR2 reads SYDVKM. Trimming pared 3 bases from V and 0 bases from J, leaving 10 bases between. The CDR3 totals 15 residues. CDR3 residues: CASSFTILSTDTQYF. CDR3 in DNA: TGTGCCAGCAGTTTCACTATCCTAAGCACAGATACGCAGTATTTT. The whole variable domain, filled in from reference TRBV28 and TRBJ2-3, reads DVKVTQSSRYLVKRTGEKVFLECVQDMDHENMFWYRQDPGLGLRLIYFSYDVKMKEKGDIPEGYSVSREKKERFSLILESASTNQTSMYLCASSFTILSTDTQYFGPGTRLTVL.

CDR3 sequence (DNA): TGTGCCAGCAGTAGAGGACTAGACGCGAACACCGGGGAGCTGTTTTTT. This translates into CASSRGLDANTGELFF. The chain links TRBV6-5 to TRBJ2-2, with TRBD2 matching over 7 bases. The junction had 6 bases not matched to a gene; V was cut back by 5 bases and J by 0 bases. Germline assignment: CDR1 MNHEY and CDR2 SVGAGI. The length of the CDR3 is 16 residues.

The chain combines TRBV7-6 with TRBJ2-6, with D tentatively TRBD1 or TRBD2 (5 bases each). With 6 bases removed from V and 0 bases from J, the gap between germline ends came to 18 bases. There are 18 residues in the CDR3. Per germline, CDR1 SGHVS and CDR2 FNYEAQ. The CDR3 is CASSSRTGTHSGANVLTF. The CDR3 bases are TGTGCCAGCAGTTCCCGGACCGGGACCCACTCTGGGGCCAACGTCCTGACTTTC. Full variable domain (rest looked up from reference TRBV7-6 and TRBJ2-6): GAGVSQSPRYKVTKRGQDVALRCDPISGHVSLYWYRQALGQGPEFLTYFNYEAQQDKSGLPNDRFSAERPEGSISTLTIQRTEQRDSAMYRCASSSRTGTHSGANVLTFGAGSRLTVL.

This chain connects TRBV4-1 to TRBJ1-2, with unresolved D. Germline V CDR1 and CDR2: MGHRA, YSYEKL. The CDR3 covers 15 residues. Trimming removed 1 base from V and 0 bases from J, with 9 bases in between. The CDR3 DNA is TGCGCCAGCAGCCAAGTGGGAGATGCTAACTATGGCTACACCTTC. Translation gives CASSQVGDANYGYTF.

This clonotype was found many times. The chain recombines TRBV2 with TRBJ2-1; 8 bases agree with TRBD1. The CDR3 is made up of 16 amino acids. The germline gives CDR1 SNHLY, CDR2 FYNNEI. V shed 4 bases, J shed 8 bases, and the junction held 13 bases outside the gene matches. The CDR3 protein is CASSGWTGSGVHEQFF. The CDR3 nucleotides read TGTGCCAGCAGTGGATGGACAGGGTCAGGGGTCCATGAGCAGTTCTTC.

This clonotype showed up just a few times. The chain uses TRBV2 and TRBJ2-1, with unresolved D. The V end was cut by 5 bases, the J end by 4 bases, with 15 bases between. Germline assignment: CDR1 SNHLY and CDR2 FYNNEI. This CDR3 is 15 amino acids long. CDR3 in amino acids: CASSSLSGEYNEQFF. The CDR3 coding sequence is TGTGCCAGCAGTTCGCTTTCTGGTGAATACAATGAGCAGTTCTTC.

This clonotype has just a few counts. The chain recombines TRBV10-3 with TRBJ2-7; D assignment may be TRBD1 or TRBD2 (6 bases each). The CDR3 has 14 amino acids. Trimming shortened V by 3 bases and J by 1 base, and 10 bases separated the two germline ends. CDR1 ENHRY and CDR2 SYGVKD come from the germline V gene. In DNA, the CDR3 is TGTGCCATCAGTGACAGGGGAGGTTCCTACGAGCAGTACTTC. The encoded protein is CAISDRGGSYEQYF.

The chain has TRBV7-9 and TRBJ2-1; TRBD2 is a possible D gene (5 bases). The germline gives CDR1 SEHNR, CDR2 FQNEAQ (reference sequence). The CDR3 is 14 amino acids. Trimming pared 5 bases from V and 15 bases from J, leaving 23 bases between. This chain's CDR3 is CASSQPLGERIGFF. The CDR3 DNA reads TGTGCCAGCAGCCAACCCCTCGGGGAAAGGATCGGGTTCTTC.